The sequence of this T cell receptor beta chain was determined in a study of T-cell reconstitution after alpha-beta-depleted transplantation in children. This clonotype was seen many times. Library preparation (for TCRbeta) was performed with unique molecular identifiers. TCRdb ran MiXCR on the PCR reads and lists one entry per CDR3 protein. The table includes almost 500,000 distinct CDR3 sequences, 12% detected once. The receptor's source is a human donor who donated a stem cell graft to a child with combined immunodeficiency. Sequencing used PBMCs from the stem cell graft donor, obtained from the stem cell graft.

CDR3 coding DNA: TGCGCCAGCAGCCTAGGACTAGCACAAAACATTCAGTACTTC. Translated: CASSLGLAQNIQYF. The chain recombines TRBV5-1 with TRBJ2-4; 8 nucleotides agree with TRBD2. The CDR3 has 14 residues. The germline CDR1 and CDR2 sequences are SGHRS and YFSETQ. Losses at the gene ends were 4 bases for V and 5 bases for J; bases not matched to a gene: 5.